These 23 T cell receptor beta chains were sequenced from one sample in a study of blood T cell repertoires in COVID-19. The data were produced by immunoSEQ multiplex PCR, yet TCRdb's version contains in-frame clones alone and is incomplete. The table shows 150,000 to 200,000 clones, with 60% to 80% occurring only once. The sequenced material came from peripheral blood. The receptor source for this set is a man aged 60 to 75 with active or convalescent COVID-19.

This clone was observed a few times. The gene calls are TRBV14 and TRBJ2-3, with a weak D call TRBD2 (6 bases). The CDR3 runs to 14 residues. The germline V and J ends were trimmed by 0 bases and 4 bases, with 8 bases remaining between them. The germline gives CDR1 SGHDN, CDR2 FVKESK. The CDR3, as DNA: TGTGCCAGCAGCCAAGATCGCGGGGCAGATACGCAGTATTTT. This sequence encodes CASSQDRGADTQYF.

This clone was detected once. V is TRBV7-9 and J is TRBJ2-1; weak D call: TRBD2 (6 bases). In germline, CDR1 is SEHNR, CDR2 FQNEAQ (reference sequence). Trimming took off 5 bases at V and 5 bases at J, with 22 bases between the two ends. The CDR3 contains 17 residues. The CDR3 loop is CASSQRLAENSHNEQFF. The CDR3 DNA follows: TGTGCCAGCAGCCAAAGATTAGCGGAGAACTCGCACAATGAGCAGTTCTTC.

The J gene is TRBJ2-1, the V gene TRBV28; 13 bases match TRBD2. The J segment lost 8 bases and the V segment lost 5 bases, leaving 6 bases of the junction unmatched. Germline CDR1 MDHEN, CDR2 SYDVKM. The CDR3 length is 15 residues. This CDR3 reads CASSDTSGRAYEQFF. The CDR3 region has the DNA TGTGCCAGCAGTGATACTAGCGGGAGGGCCTATGAGCAGTTCTTC.

CDR3 sequence: CASRLTSVGELFF. The CDR3 DNA follows: TGTGCCAGCCGCCTTACAAGTGTCGGGGAGCTGTTTTTT. This chain links TRBV28 with TRBJ2-2; the D is unclear. The CDR3 is 13 residues long. From germline, CDR1 is MDHEN and CDR2 SYDVKM. The germline V and J ends were trimmed by 8 bases and 7 bases, with 14 bases remaining between them. Full variable domain (remainder filled in from reference TRBV28 and TRBJ2-2): DVKVTQSSRYLVKRTGEKVFLECVQDMDHENMFWYRQDPGLGLRLIYFSYDVKMKEKGDIPEGYSVSREKKERFSLILESASTNQTSMYLCASRLTSVGELFFGEGSRLTVL.

This clone is a singleton in its sample. This CDR3 reads CATSLEGGEKLFF. CDR3 bases: TGTGCCACCTCCTTGGAGGGAGGTGAAAAACTGTTTTTT. This chain connects TRBV10-3 to TRBJ1-4; no definite D call. There are 13 residues in the CDR3. The V gene lost 10 bases and the J gene lost 7 bases, with 16 bases spanning the gap. Germline CDR1 is ENHRY and CDR2 is SYGVKD.

A single count supports this clone. V gene TRBV10-3 combines with J gene TRBJ2-7; 7 positions match TRBD2. The CDR3 contains 18 residues. Germline loops: CDR1 ENHRY, CDR2 SYGVKD. V shed 2 bases and J 0 bases; nucleotides not matched to a gene: 13. The CDR3 reads CAISEVKIRGVSSYEQYF. CDR3 DNA: TGTGCCATCAGTGAGGTCAAAATCCGGGGGGTAAGCTCCTACGAGCAGTACTTC.

This chain uses TRBV28 with TRBJ2-7; TRBD2 is a possible D gene (5 bases). The CDR3 contains 15 residues. Trimming stripped 7 bases from V and 6 bases from J, with 22 bases between. The germline CDR1 and CDR2 sequences are MDHEN and SYDVKM. In DNA, the CDR3 is TGTGCCAGCACCTCCCTGACCTTCGGGGTGGGCGAGCAGTACTTC. Translation: CASTSLTFGVGEQYF.

V is TRBV5-1 and J is TRBJ2-7; 7 positions agree with TRBD2. Per germline, CDR1 SGHRS and CDR2 YFSETQ. This CDR3 is built from 15 residues. The J segment lost 5 bases and the V segment lost 4 bases, leaving 12 bases of the junction unmatched. CDR3 in amino acids: CASSPLGGVHDEQYF. In nucleotides, the CDR3 is TGCGCCAGCAGCCCCCTGGGAGGGGTTCACGACGAGCAGTACTTC.

V usage is TRBV11-2 and J usage is TRBJ2-6, with 7 bases identical to TRBD1. Germline V CDR1 and CDR2: SGHAT, FQNNGV. This CDR3 spans 15 amino acids. After removal of 3 bases from V and 2 bases from J, the junction contained 1 base not matched to a gene. In DNA form, the CDR3 reads TGTGCCAGCAGCTTGACAGGGACTGGGGCCAACGTCCTGACTTTC. Translated: CASSLTGTGANVLTF. Together with reference TRBV11-2 and TRBJ2-6, the CDR3 gives the full variable domain: EAGVAQSPRYKIIEKRQSVAFWCNPISGHATLYWYQQILGQGPKLLIQFQNNGVVDDSQLPKDRFSAERLKGVDSTLKIQPAKLEDSAVYLCASSLTGTGANVLTFGAGSRLTVL.

V is TRBV5-1 and J is TRBJ1-1, with D maybe TRBD1 (5 bases). The CDR3 has 14 amino acids. V was shortened by 0 bases and J by 5 bases, with 11 bases between the two germline ends. The germline CDR1 and CDR2 sequences are SGHRS and YFSETQ. The CDR3 sequence is CASSLEGLGTEAFF. For the CDR3, the DNA is TGCGCCAGCAGCTTGGAGGGACTGGGAACTGAAGCTTTCTTT. The full variable domain, with the rest looked up from reference TRBV5-1 and TRBJ1-1, is KAGVTQTPRYLIKTRGQQVTLSCSPISGHRSVSWYQQTPGQGLQFLFEYFSETQRNKGNFPGRFSGRQFSNSRSEMNVSTLELGDSALYLCASSLEGLGTEAFFGQGTRLTVV.

The chain has TRBV7-2 and TRBJ2-3; D gene ambiguous. The germline V gene encodes CDR1 SGHTA and CDR2 FQGNSA. V lost 3 bases and J lost 4, with 8 bases in between. This CDR3 comprises 13 residues. CDR3 sequence: CASSFRVPDTQYF. The DNA for the CDR3 is TGTGCCAGCAGCTTCCGGGTACCAGATACGCAGTATTTT.

V gene TRBV28 combines with J gene TRBJ2-5, with 9 bases lining up with TRBD1. Germline loops: CDR1 MDHEN, CDR2 SYDVKM. V lost 5 bases and J lost 5; bases outside the gene matches: 6. This CDR3 comprises 14 residues. The CDR3 coding sequence is TGTGCCAGCAGTATACAGGGGGCTGTCGAGACCCAGTACTTC. Translation gives CASSIQGAVETQYF.

The rearrangement joins TRBV25-1 to TRBJ1-2, with D tentatively TRBD1 (6 bases). This CDR3 contains 13 residues. Between the trimmed V and J ends, which lost 3 bases and 4 bases, there was a span of 9 bases. Germline V gives CDR1 MGHDK, CDR2 SYGVNS. DNA for the CDR3: TGTGCCAGCAGTGAGGCAGGGGCCTATGGCTACACCTTC. This encodes CASSEAGAYGYTF.

The chain combines TRBV18 with TRBJ1-1; TRBD1 matches at 9 bases. Germline loops: CDR1 KGHSH, CDR2 LQKENI. The CDR3 loop spans 16 amino acids. V trimming: 0 bases; J trimming: 3 bases; junction bases outside the gene matches: 5. The CDR3 reads CASSPPNRGQDTEAFF. The CDR3 DNA reads TGTGCCAGCTCACCACCGAACAGGGGGCAAGACACTGAAGCTTTCTTT.

In DNA, the CDR3 is TGTGCCTGGAGTCCCGGGACAGGGTCCTATGGCTACACCTTC. Translation gives CAWSPGTGSYGYTF. The gene calls are TRBV30 and TRBJ1-2; 9 bases are shared with TRBD1. Germline lookup yields CDR1 GTSNPN and CDR2 SVGIG (reference sequence). With V trimmed by 2 bases and J by 4 bases, 5 bases remained unmatched. The CDR3 runs 14 residues.

The rearrangement uses TRBV7-8 and TRBJ1-6; D gene unclear. V dropped 5 bases and J dropped 9 bases, with 17 bases sitting between them. This CDR3 has 15 amino acids. CDR1 is SGHVS and CDR2 is FQNEAQ in the germline V gene. CDR3: CASSRGGFAVSPLHF. DNA for the CDR3: TGTGCCAGCAGCCGAGGAGGGTTCGCAGTTTCACCCCTCCACTTT.

The chain couples TRBV3-1 (or the pseudogene TRBV3-2) to TRBJ1-2, with 7 bases identical to TRBD1. Germline-derived CDR1 and CDR2 are LGHDT and YNNKEL (reference sequence). V dropped 3 bases and J dropped 6; count of bases not matched to a gene: 7. The CDR3 is 14 residues long. For the CDR3, the DNA is TGTGCCAGCAGCCAGGCAGGGGGGTCGGATGGCTACACCTTC. Its protein product is CASSQAGGSDGYTF.

V is TRBV29-1 and J is TRBJ2-1; D uncertain. The CDR3 is 9 residues long. Per germline, CDR1 SQVTM and CDR2 ANQGSEA. V lost 6 bases and J 5 bases, leaving 2 bases between the germline ends. CDR3: CSVDNEQFF. Here the CDR3 DNA reads TGCAGCGTCGACAATGAGCAGTTCTTC.

This chain joins TRBV7-2 and TRBJ1-1; 7 bases line up with TRBD1. This CDR3 is built from 15 residues. Losses at the gene ends were 3 bases for V and 0 bases for J; bases not matched to a gene: 4. CDR1 is SGHTA, CDR2 FQGNSA, per germline. CDR3 sequence: CASSLVDRVNTEAFF. As DNA, the CDR3 is TGTGCCAGCAGCTTGGTAGACAGGGTGAACACTGAAGCTTTCTTT.

This clone came up many times. The rearrangement joins TRBV3-1 (or the pseudogene TRBV3-2) to TRBJ1-5; D is undetermined. CDR3 length equals 12 residues. Germline V CDR1 and CDR2: LGHDT, YNNKEL (reference sequence). V was clipped by 1 base and J by 11 bases, with 9 bases between them. Here the CDR3 DNA reads TGTGCCAGCAGCCAAGGGAAGAGGGCCCAGCATTTT. It specifies CASSQGKRAQHF.

The V and J genes are TRBV18 and TRBJ1-1; D ambiguous. CDR1 KGHSH and CDR2 LQKENI come from the germline V gene. The CDR3 runs to 16 residues. Trimming pared 4 bases from V and 0 bases from J, leaving 15 bases between. CDR3 in DNA: TGTGCCAGCTCACGAGAACGGAGTGGGTTGAACACTGAAGCTTTCTTT. Its translation is CASSRERSGLNTEAFF. Supplemented by reference TRBV18 and TRBJ1-1, the full variable domain reads NAGVMQNPRHLVRRRGQEARLRCSPMKGHSHVYWYRQLPEEGLKFMVYLQKENIIDESGMPKERFSAEFPKEGPSILRIQQVVRGDSAAYFCASSRERSGLNTEAFFGQGTRLTVV.

V usage is TRBV15 and J usage is TRBJ2-7, with 8 positions matching TRBD2. V was pared by 5 bases and J by 2 bases, with 8 bases of the junction left unmatched. Per the germline V gene, CDR1 is LNHNV and CDR2 is YYDKDF (reference sequence). This CDR3 contains 15 residues. The CDR3 bases are TGTGCCACCAGCTCCCGAGCGGGAGAAGCCTACGAGCAGTACTTC. Translated: CATSSRAGEAYEQYF.

This chain connects TRBV7-3 to TRBJ2-5; weak D call: TRBD1 (5 bases). The V end was cut by 0 bases, the J end by 3 bases, with 5 bases between. The CDR3 sequence is 13 residues long. Germline V gene lookup returns CDR1 SGHTA and CDR2 FQGTGA. The CDR3 bases are TGTGCCAGCAGCTTAACCAGGGAAGAGACCCAGTACTTC. Protein product: CASSLTREETQYF. Full variable domain (rest looked up from reference TRBV7-3 and TRBJ2-5): GAGVSQTPSNKVTEKGKYVELRCDPISGHTALYWYRQSLGQGPEFLIYFQGTGAADDSGLPNDRFFAVRPEGSVSTLKIQRTERGDSAVYLCASSLTREETQYFGPGTRLLVL.